The rows below give T cell receptor beta chains drawn from one sample of a study of shared clonotypes between healthy human individuals. TCRdb keeps only in-frame clones here, not all; method: immunoSEQ multiplex PCR. Found here are 550,000 to 600,000 clones, around 78% of them singletons; the top ten hold approximately 12%. The specimen was PBMCs. The receptors were gathered from a woman in her forties in good health. Some clones in this sample may be carry-over from other donors' samples. The conserved cysteine and the conserved F or W are not part of the CDR3 here.

V gene	J gene	CDR3 length	CDR3 protein
TRBV6-6	TRBJ2-2	13	ASSPQGIRGGELF
TRBV6-4	TRBJ1-6	12	ASSVGVGNSPLH
TRBV5-1	TRBJ1-2	13	ASSSGTLSYYGYT
TRBV6-6	TRBJ1-1	12	ASSPGTGATEAF
TRBV12-1	TRBJ1-1	12	ASSPVRPNTEAF
TRBV7-9	TRBJ2-1	14	ASSFTTSASAHEQF
TRBV4-3	TRBJ1-3	13	ASSLGQGAVDTIY
TRBV18	TRBJ2-1	13	ASSKAGGGGNEQF
TRBV27	TRBJ1-1	13	ASSLSPGANTEAF
TRBV13	TRBJ2-1	12	ASSFTGESNEQF
TRBV4-1	TRBJ1-2	11	ASSTRLNYGYT
TRBV2	TRBJ2-6	12	ASRSGPGANVLT
TRBV15	TRBJ1-2	12	ATSSTRMYYGYT
TRBV7-2	TRBJ2-2	13	ASSPLRRLTGELF
TRBV5-1	TRBJ1-1	11	ASSLVGQNEAF
TRBV11-2	TRBJ2-7	12	ASSLGLGLYEQY
TRBV18	TRBJ2-2	12	ASSPPGGPGELF
TRBV28	TRBJ1-1	13	ASSLRGGLKLEAF
TRBV7-2	TRBJ1-1	11	ASSQDMNTEAF
TRBV7-3	TRBJ2-5	11	ASSLSDVETQY
TRBV30	TRBJ2-7	13	AWSPRTHLLGEQY
TRBV11-2	TRBJ2-7	12	ASSPGLGVYEQY
TRBV4-2	TRBJ2-3	12	ASNLGGGGDTQY
TRBV5-1	TRBJ1-1	12	ASSSTGINTEAF
TRBV19	TRBJ1-1	14	ASSVLRGQRNTEAF
TRBV9	TRBJ2-3	11	ASSGLRTDTQY
TRBV11-2	TRBJ1-2	14	ASSSPKDQRIYGYT
TRBV30	TRBJ2-3	19	AWRPRGGLAGRKPFTDTQY
TRBV10-3	TRBJ2-7	13	AISEISGVSYEQY
TRBV10-1	TRBJ1-1	11	ASRGTLNTEAF
TRBV7-9	TRBJ1-1	12	ASSLGGATAEAF
TRBV5-4	TRBJ1-4	11	ASSLRQGEKLF
TRBV7-9	TRBJ2-2	14	ASSPLWAPSTGELF
TRBV4-1	TRBJ2-7	13	ASSQVGLANYEQY
TRBV5-4	TRBJ1-1	12	ASSLGGGNPEAF
TRBV5-4	TRBJ2-7	14	ASSQPGGSGPYEQY
TRBV7-3	TRBJ2-1	11	ASSSQVGNEQF
TRBV9	TRBJ2-5	11	ASSVGSYETQY
TRBV6-4	TRBJ2-1	13	ASSDGLAGGNEQF
TRBV28	TRBJ2-1	12	ASSLGTDYNEQF
TRBV19	TRBJ2-7	12	ASKREGSSYEQY
TRBV7-9	TRBJ2-2	9	ASSYTGELF
TRBV28	TRBJ1-2	11	ASRGTGNYGYT
TRBV7-8	TRBJ2-1	13	ASRISGSSYNEQF
TRBV7-2	TRBJ1-1	11	ASSLNRNTEAF
TRBV28	TRBJ1-1	13	ASSSPGGFNTEAF
TRBV20-1	TRBJ2-3	9	SANEGDTQY
TRBV7-9	TRBJ1-2	10	ATSGEDWGYT
TRBV7-3	TRBJ2-2	13	ASSRIAGNTGELF
TRBV28	TRBJ2-7	13	ASSSSGQKTYEQY
TRBV5-1	TRBJ1-1	12	ASSPDREDTEAF
TRBV15	TRBJ2-1	12	ATSRDRSYNEQF
TRBV2	TRBJ1-2	12	ASNRDAVNYGYT
TRBV5-4	TRBJ2-2	13	ASRTRGRDTGELF